What follows are 5 T cell receptor beta chains derived from one specimen sequenced in a study of cytomegalovirus exposure and HLA in healthy donors. With 60 Vbeta and 13 Jbeta primers, the PCR was carried out. Clones were sequenced by immunoSEQ multiplex PCR, and TCRdb holds only the in-frame ones, with some missing. In the table there are around 140,000 clones, 50% to 75% of which are singletons. Specimen: PBMCs. These receptors all come from a woman aged 40 to 50 in good health and CMV-seronegative.

The gene calls are TRBV27 and TRBJ2-7, with D possibly being TRBD2 (7 bases). This CDR3 spans 17 amino acids. The V gene's germline CDR1 is MNHEY and CDR2 SMNVEV (reference sequence). Trimming stripped 3 bases from V and 2 bases from J, with 20 bases between. CDR3 region: CASSLSPNRGATYEQYF. CDR3 nucleotides: TGTGCCAGCAGTTTGTCCCCGAACCGGGGGGCAACCTACGAGCAGTACTTC.

The chain links TRBV10-3 to TRBJ2-1, with 10 bases that match TRBD1. V lost 10 bases to trimming and J lost 7 bases; unmatched junction nucleotides: 10. The CDR3 runs 14 residues. In germline, CDR1 is ENHRY, CDR2 SYGVKD. The CDR3 nucleotides read TGTGCCACGCAATCAGGACAGGGGGTGAATGAGCAGTTCTTC. This sequence encodes CATQSGQGVNEQFF.

Concerning this clone: The sample has other DNA sequences that encode this CDR3 too. The chain couples TRBV12-5 to TRBJ2-7, with 7 bases matching TRBD1. CDR1 is LGHNT, CDR2 FRNRAP, per germline. This CDR3 is built from 15 residues. The junction had 2 bases not matched to a gene; V was cut back by 0 bases and J by 0 bases. The CDR3: CASGLVSGGSYEQYF. DNA of the CDR3: TGTGCTAGTGGTTTGGTTTCAGGGGGCTCCTACGAGCAGTACTTC. Together with reference TRBV12-5 and TRBJ2-7, the CDR3 gives the full variable domain: DARVTQTPRHKVTEMGQEVTMRCQPILGHNTVFWYRQTMMQGLELLAYFRNRAPLDDSGMPKDRFSAEMPDATLATLKIQPSEPRDSAVYFCASGLVSGGSYEQYFGPGTRLTVT.

The chain employs TRBV30 and TRBJ1-2; 7 nucleotides line up with TRBD1. J gave up 7 bases and V 7 bases, and 9 bases lay outside the gene matches. Germline assignment: CDR1 GTSNPN and CDR2 SVGIG (reference sequence). This CDR3 has 12 residues. In DNA form, the CDR3 reads TGTGCCTTGTCGGGACAGATTCTTGGCTACACCTTC. Protein: CALSGQILGYTF.

J is TRBJ1-1 and V is TRBV6-1; no clear D gene. V was shortened by 1 base and J by 1 base, with 7 bases between the two germline ends. Germline CDR1 is MNHNS and CDR2 is SASEGT. CDR3 length: 14 residues. The CDR3 DNA reads as TGTGCCAGCAGTGAAGGACGGGGGAACACTGAAGCTTTCTTT. As protein: CASSEGRGNTEAFF.